Here is one T cell receptor (beta chain) with its context. Its antigen specificity is not known. Gene names and germline sequences here are the mouse ones. The read comes to an end 4 residues before the CDR3 does, leaving the germline J gene to fill in the end. CDR1 and CDR2 are read off the germline V gene as NNHDY and SYVADS. The CDR3 starts with the cysteine, ends with the phenylalanine, and has 16 residues. The DNA covers only part of the CDR3, 36 bases in frame from base 1. This record comes from a study of CD8+ T cells in alopecia areata (dated by TCRdb to the late 2010s). At the level of the whole study: Skin from C3H/HeJ donors aged 6-12 months with spontaneous alopecia was grafted onto female C3H/HeJ recipients aged roughly 6-11 weeks. Scalp clonality was compared across normal scalp (n=4), patchy alopecia areata scalp (n=8), and alopecia totalis/universalis scalp (n=8). On the human side, TCRbeta sequencing was run on scalp tissue and on sorted CD4+ and CD8+ peripheral blood T cells from healthy controls and from alopecia areata patients with either patchy or totalis/universalis disease. High-throughput TCRbeta sequencing was used to examine T cell clonal expansion in alopecia areata in both the C3H/HeJ mouse model and human patients. Amplification of TCRbeta CDR3 regions was done by immunoSEQ multiplex PCR using 35 Vbeta forward primers and 13 Jbeta reverse primers. RNA came from the PAXgene miRNA kit for fixed scalp, the miRNeasy kit for PBMCs, and the RNeasy kit for mouse skin.

Preparation of the library involved the immunoSEQ multiplex PCR assay. To provide template for TCR sequencing, every sample had RNA extracted and reverse transcribed into cDNA. First-strand cDNA was synthesized with SuperScript III using a 2:1 mix of oligo-dT and random hexamers. Amplification bias was assessed with a synthetic immune receptor repertoire, and residual bias was removed computationally. Sequencing of the libraries was done on Illumina HiSeq using 60 bp reads that spanned the CDR3 and were read from J toward V. The paper's processing steps were these. Raw reads were preprocessed to remove errors, and CDR3 was defined by IMGT conventions from the conserved cysteine to phenylalanine. Clonality was calculated as 1 minus Shannon entropy normalized by log2 of the number of productive unique TCRs. Scalp TCRbeta sequences were cross-referenced with sorted blood CD4 and CD8 repertoires so that the CD4 or CD8 identity of scalp clones could be inferred. Drawn from immuneACCESS, this table holds only the in-frame rearrangements with V and J called that TCRdb kept. Clones are partly lost; checked studies trace under half to an unresolved V gene and leave the rest unexplained. V and J calls and clone size are copied from that table; D and trimming were computed from the DNA. There are 90,000 to 130,000 clones in this sample, and none of them is a singleton. The biggest ten clones account for less than 20% of the sample.

Overall study results and their limits: TCR sequences shared between patients were less clear than in mice, possibly partly because of HLA diversity in the patient population. Compared with normal scalp, lesional scalp had higher clonality and more expanded CD8+ clones, particularly in alopecia totalis/universalis, a pattern that suggests antigenic drive. Scalp TCR repertoire analysis is complicated because resident alphabeta T cells in normal human skin are also sequenced, whereas mouse skin is dominated by gammadelta T cells.

Sequenced input: lesional skin. The source is a C3H/HeJ mouse with alopecia areata. Mice of this strain carry the MHC haplotype H2-k. The chain is encoded by TRBV13-3 joined to TRBJ2-5; 8 central nucleotides agree with TRBD1. The encoded CDR3 is CASSASDRVIRDTQYF. The DNA read from the CDR3 is TGTGCCAGCAGTGCTTCGGACAGGGTAATACGAGAC.